The rows below give T cell receptor beta chains drawn from one sample of a study of technical replicates of blood from several donors. The assay was immunoSEQ multiplex PCR, and TCRdb's table has in-frame clones only and misses some. This sample has about 97,000 clones, with less than 95% found just once. The specimen was T cells isolated from PBMCs. Every receptor here comes from a human donor in good health. Each CDR3 is given without its conserved first and last residue. The D gene is left open where the match is weak.

j_call	d_call	v_call	cdr3_aa
TRBJ1-5	NA	TRBV5-8	ASSLRPPNRLSNQPQH
TRBJ1-2	NA	TRBV2	ASLIGVRGYGYT
TRBJ2-7	NA	TRBV30	AWGKDRFSYEQY
TRBJ2-3	TRBD2	TRBV30	AWSVSRSGGRV
TRBJ1-1	TRBD1	TRBV6-5	ATHNRDSRTEAF
TRBJ2-7	TRBD2	TRBV28	ASSLPRSGTSYSSQQY
TRBJ2-6	NA	TRBV19	ASSPSGANVLT
TRBJ2-5	TRBD1	TRBV7-8	ASSAAGQGSETQY
TRBJ1-2	TRBD1	TRBV13	ASSLLDRGYYGYT
TRBJ2-7	NA	TRBV7-9	ASSLNIYEQY
TRBJ2-7	TRBD1	TRBV27	ASSWATGGYEQY
TRBJ2-1	NA	TRBV9	ASSYQENEQF
TRBJ2-6	NA	TRBV5-1	ASRKFPGETSGANVLT
TRBJ2-5	NA	TRBV9	ASSAGIWETQY
TRBJ2-1	TRBD2	TRBV11-3	ASRPTSGLDNEQF
TRBJ1-5	TRBD1	TRBV28	ASNLDRVEAQPQH
TRBJ2-1	TRBD2	TRBV5-8	ASSYPTGGPYNEQF
TRBJ2-7	TRBD1	TRBV19	ATTSGTGQGYEQY
TRBJ2-3	TRBD2	TRBV7-9	ASSLEASSGRFTQY
TRBJ2-1	TRBD2	TRBV9	ASSVGGTTPYNEQF
TRBJ2-5	NA	TRBV10-1	ASSFGTQETQY
TRBJ2-2	TRBD1	TRBV5-1	ASSLVAGGSTGELF
TRBJ2-7	TRBD2	TRBV27	ASSLSPGTSAYEQY
TRBJ1-2	TRBD1	TRBV19	ASSIEGAYGYT
TRBJ1-2	TRBD1	TRBV5-4	ATTIPGQGHYGYT
TRBJ2-5	NA	TRBV11-3	ASTSRAGSRETQY
TRBJ1-1	NA	TRBV25-1	ASSDPGITEAF
TRBJ2-5	NA	TRBV6-5	ASSLQETQY
TRBJ1-5	NA	TRBV6-5	ASSAGFSNQPQH
TRBJ2-7	TRBD1	TRBV5-6	ASSHPDRERYEQY
TRBJ2-6	NA	TRBV10-3	AISGYREAGANVLT
TRBJ1-5	TRBD1	TRBV29-1	SVGPQGAQPQH
TRBJ1-1	TRBD1	TRBV18	ASSPPTQGETEAF
TRBJ2-7	TRBD1	TRBV7-8	ASSAWALTQGVTYEQY
TRBJ1-4	TRBD1	TRBV28	ASRDRGNPDEKLF